This TCR beta chain stems from a study of blood T cell repertoires in COVID-19. The CDR3 is made up of 15 amino acids. V shed 4 bases, J shed 4 bases, and the junction held 10 bases outside the gene matches. Germline CDR1 and CDR2: SGHNT and YYREEE (reference sequence). Data came from immunoSEQ multiplex PCR; TCRdb stores just in-frame clones and leaves some out. Counted here are about 160,000 clones, approximately 88% occurring once; the ten biggest clones make up 5% to 8.5%. Sequencing input: PBMCs or T cells enriched from blood (not recorded which). V and J are TRBV5-4 and TRBJ1-1, with TRBD1 identical over 7 bases. The clonotype comes from a woman aged 45-60 years who had recovered from COVID-19. CDR3 protein: CASSNPQGEGTEAFF. The CDR3 DNA reads as TGTGCCAGCAGCAATCCCCAGGGGGAAGGCACTGAAGCTTTCTTT.